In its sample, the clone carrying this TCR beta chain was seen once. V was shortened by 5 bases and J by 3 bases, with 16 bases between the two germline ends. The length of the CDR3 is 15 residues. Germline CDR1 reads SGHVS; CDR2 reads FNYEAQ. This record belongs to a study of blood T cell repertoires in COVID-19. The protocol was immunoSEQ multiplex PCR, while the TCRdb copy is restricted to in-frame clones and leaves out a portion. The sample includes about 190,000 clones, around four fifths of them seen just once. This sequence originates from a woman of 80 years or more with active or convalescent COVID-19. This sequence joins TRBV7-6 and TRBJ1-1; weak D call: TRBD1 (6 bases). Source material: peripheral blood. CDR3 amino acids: CASSPQGRFDTEAFF. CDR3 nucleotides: TGTGCCAGCAGCCCACAGGGCCGGTTCGACACTGAAGCTTTCTTT.